A single T cell receptor (beta chain) is shown here with its context. Its specificity is not known. These data come from a study of neoadjuvant anti-PD-1 for oral cavity cancer. Study-level findings and limits: Pretreatment Treg/Th17 ratio correlated inversely with post-treatment tumor clonality.

PBMC libraries mostly used about 490 ng of input genomic DNA, with six replicates per sample. Profiled with immunoSEQ multiplex PCR; TCRdb holds only in-frame clones, not every one. The sample consists of about 16,000 clones, approximately 68% of them appearing once. The CDR3 covers 12 residues. V was cut by 9 bases and J by 5 bases, with 14 bases left in between. CDR1 is SNHLY, CDR2 FYNNEI, per germline. This clonotype was obtained from a person between 35 and 79 years old with oral cavity squamous cell carcinoma. This chain uses TRBV2 with TRBJ2-7; no firm D call. This specimen consisted of PBMCs, obtained before nivolumab (anti-PD-1) treatment. The chain's CDR3 is CARKPFGDEQYF. DNA of the CDR3: TGTGCCAGAAAGCCTTTTGGGGACGAGCAGTACTTC.